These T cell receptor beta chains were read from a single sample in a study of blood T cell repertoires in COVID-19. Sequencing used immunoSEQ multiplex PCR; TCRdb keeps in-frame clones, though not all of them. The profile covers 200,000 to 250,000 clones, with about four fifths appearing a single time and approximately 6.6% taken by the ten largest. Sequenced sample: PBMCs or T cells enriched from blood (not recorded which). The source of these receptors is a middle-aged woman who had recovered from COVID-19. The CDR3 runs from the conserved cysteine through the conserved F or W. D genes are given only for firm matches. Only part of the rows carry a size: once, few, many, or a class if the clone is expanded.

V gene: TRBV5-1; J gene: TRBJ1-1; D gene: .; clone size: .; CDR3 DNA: TGCGCCAGCAGCTTGGGGCGGGGCGCGGGTGGCGCTTTCTTT; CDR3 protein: CASSLGRGAGGAFF
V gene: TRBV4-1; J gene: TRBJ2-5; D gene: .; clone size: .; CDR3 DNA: TGCGCCAGCAGCCAAGATGGGGGGAAAGAGACCCAGTACTTC; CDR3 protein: CASSQDGGKETQYF
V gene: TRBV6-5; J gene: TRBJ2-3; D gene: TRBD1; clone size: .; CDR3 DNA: TGTGCCAGCAGTACAAACAGGGGGTGGAATACGCAGTATTTT; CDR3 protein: CASSTNRGWNTQYF
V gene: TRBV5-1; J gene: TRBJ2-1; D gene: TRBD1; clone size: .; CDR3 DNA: TGCGCCAGCAGCTTGGATGGGACAGGGGGTGAGCAGTTCTTC; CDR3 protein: CASSLDGTGGEQFF
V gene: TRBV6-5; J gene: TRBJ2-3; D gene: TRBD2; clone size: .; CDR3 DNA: TGTGCCAGCAGCCCCGGGACTAGCGGAGGAGATACGCAGTATTTT; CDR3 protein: CASSPGTSGGDTQYF
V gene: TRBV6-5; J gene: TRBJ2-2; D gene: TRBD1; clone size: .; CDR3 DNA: TGTGCCACCTGCGGGACAGGGTTCCCCGGGGAGCTGTTTTTT; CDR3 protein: CATCGTGFPGELFF
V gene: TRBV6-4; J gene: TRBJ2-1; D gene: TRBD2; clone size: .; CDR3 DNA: TGTGCCAGCAGTGACTCAAGCGGGAGCAATGAGCAGTTCTTC; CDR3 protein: CASSDSSGSNEQFF
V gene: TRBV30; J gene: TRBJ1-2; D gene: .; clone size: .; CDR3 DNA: TGTGCCTGGACCCGAGGCGCCTATGGCTACACCTTC; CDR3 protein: CAWTRGAYGYTF
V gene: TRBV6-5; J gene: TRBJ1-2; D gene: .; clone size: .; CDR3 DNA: TGTGCCAGTGCAACAGGGTACGGCTACACCTTC; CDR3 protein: CASATGYGYTF
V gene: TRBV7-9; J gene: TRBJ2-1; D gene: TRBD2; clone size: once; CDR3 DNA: TGTGCCAGCAGCTTAGGGATAGCGGGGAGTGTGGATGAGCAGTTCTTC; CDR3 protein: CASSLGIAGSVDEQFF
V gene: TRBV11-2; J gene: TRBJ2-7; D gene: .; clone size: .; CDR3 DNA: TGTGCCTGCAGCCTGGGACAAACCTACGAGCAGTACTTC; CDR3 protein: CACSLGQTYEQYF
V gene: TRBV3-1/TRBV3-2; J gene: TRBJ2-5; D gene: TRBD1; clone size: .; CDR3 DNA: TGTGCCAGCAGCCAAGCAGGGGGAGAGACCCAGTACTTC; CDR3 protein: CASSQAGGETQYF
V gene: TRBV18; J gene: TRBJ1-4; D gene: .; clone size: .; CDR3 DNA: TGTGCCAGCTCGAGTTCAACTAATGAAAAACTGTTTTTT; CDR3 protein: CASSSSTNEKLFF
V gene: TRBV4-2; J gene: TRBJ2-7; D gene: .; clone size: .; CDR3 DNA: TGTGCCAGCAGCCCTAGTGGTTTCTACGAGCAGTACTTC; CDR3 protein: CASSPSGFYEQYF
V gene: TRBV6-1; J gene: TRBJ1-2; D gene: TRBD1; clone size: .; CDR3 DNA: TGTGCCAGCAGTGAACGACAGGGCTTCTATGGCTACACCTTC; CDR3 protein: CASSERQGFYGYTF
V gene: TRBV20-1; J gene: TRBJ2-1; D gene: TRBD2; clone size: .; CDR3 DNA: TGCAGTGCTAGTCCTAGCGGGATGGCTGAGCAGTTCTTC; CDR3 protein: CSASPSGMAEQFF
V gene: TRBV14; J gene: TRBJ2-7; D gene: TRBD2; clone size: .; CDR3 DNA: TGTGCCAGCAGCCAACTAGCGGCCGTTACCTACGAGCAGTACTTC; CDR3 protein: CASSQLAAVTYEQYF
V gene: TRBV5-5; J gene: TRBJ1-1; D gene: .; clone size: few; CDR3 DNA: TGTGCCAGCAGCTGGGGGGGACTTCGGCTTGTGAACACTGAAGCTTTCTTT; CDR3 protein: CASSWGGLRLVNTEAFF
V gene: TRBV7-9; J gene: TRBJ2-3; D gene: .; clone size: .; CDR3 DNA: TGTGCCAGCAGCCCCGGGACTCTCGGTAGCACAGATACGCAGTATTTT; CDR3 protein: CASSPGTLGSTDTQYF
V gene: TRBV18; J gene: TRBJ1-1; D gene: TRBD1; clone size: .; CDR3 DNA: TGTGCCAGCTCACTCCTGACAGGGGCTCTCGACACTGAAGCTTTCTTT; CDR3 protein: CASSLLTGALDTEAFF
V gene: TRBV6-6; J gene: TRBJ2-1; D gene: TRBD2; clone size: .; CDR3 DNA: TGTGCCAGCAGTTATCAGAGTCTAGCGGTTAACAATGAGCAGTTCTTC; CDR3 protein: CASSYQSLAVNNEQFF
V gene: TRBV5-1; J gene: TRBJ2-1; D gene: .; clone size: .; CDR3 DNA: TGCGCCAGCAGCTTTGTAAACCCCCAGCAGGTGTTCTTC; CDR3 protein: CASSFVNPQQVFF
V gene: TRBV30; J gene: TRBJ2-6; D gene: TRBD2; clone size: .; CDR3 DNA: TGTGCCTGGAGTCGAGGGAGGGCTTTATGGGGCGCCGGGGCCAACGTCCTGACTTTC; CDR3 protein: CAWSRGRALWGAGANVLTF
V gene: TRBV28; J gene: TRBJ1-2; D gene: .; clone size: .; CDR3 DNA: TGTGCCAGCAGTTTAGGGACTATTGGAGTTTATGGCTACACCTTC; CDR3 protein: CASSLGTIGVYGYTF
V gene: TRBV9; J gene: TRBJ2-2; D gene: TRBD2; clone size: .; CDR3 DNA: TGTGCCAGCAGCGTAGAGATTCCGGGAGGGCCTAACACCGGGGAGCTGTTTTTT; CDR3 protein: CASSVEIPGGPNTGELFF
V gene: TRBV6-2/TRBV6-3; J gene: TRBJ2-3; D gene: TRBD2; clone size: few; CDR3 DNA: TGTGCCAGCAGTTACTCGGGGCTAGCGGGAGCAGATACGCAGTATTTT; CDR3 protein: CASSYSGLAGADTQYF
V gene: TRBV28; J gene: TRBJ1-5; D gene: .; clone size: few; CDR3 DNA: TGTGCCAGCAGTTTAGTCGGATGGGGACACCGTGGGGGGGATAGCAATCAGCCCCAGCATTTT; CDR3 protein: CASSLVGWGHRGGDSNQPQHF
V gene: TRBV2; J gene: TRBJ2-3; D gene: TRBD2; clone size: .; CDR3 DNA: TGTGCCAGCAGTGAAGCGGGATCGGGGCTAGCGGGTAGCACAGATACGCAGTATTTT; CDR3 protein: CASSEAGSGLAGSTDTQYF
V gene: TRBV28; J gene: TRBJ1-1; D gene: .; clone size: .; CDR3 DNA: TGTGCCAGCATCGAAGGGCGGGACACTGAAGCTTTCTTT; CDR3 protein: CASIEGRDTEAFF
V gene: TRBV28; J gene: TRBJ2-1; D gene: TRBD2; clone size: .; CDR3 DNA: TGTGCCAGCAGTTTAGGCGGGAGAGCTCCGTTCTTC; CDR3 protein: CASSLGGRAPFF
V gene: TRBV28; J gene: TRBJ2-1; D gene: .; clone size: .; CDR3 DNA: TGTGCCAGCACCGCCCTCGGGGAAAGCTATGAGCAGTTCTTC; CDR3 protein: CASTALGESYEQFF
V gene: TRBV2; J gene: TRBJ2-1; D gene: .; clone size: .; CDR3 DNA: TGTGCCAGCAGTAGCTACAGCTCCTACAATGAGCAGTTCTTC; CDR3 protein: CASSSYSSYNEQFF
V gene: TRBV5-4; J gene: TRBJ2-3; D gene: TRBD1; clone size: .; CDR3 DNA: TGTGCCAGCAGCCCTGACAGGGCTAGCACAGATACGCAGTATTTT; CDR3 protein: CASSPDRASTDTQYF
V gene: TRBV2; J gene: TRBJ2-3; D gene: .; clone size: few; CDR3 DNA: TGTGCCAGCAGTTTAGCGGAGAGCACAGATACGCAGTATTTT; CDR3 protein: CASSLAESTDTQYF
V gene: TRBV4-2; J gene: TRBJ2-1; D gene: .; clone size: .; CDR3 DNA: TGTGCCAGCAGCCAAGATTTTGGGGCTGAGCAGTTCTTC; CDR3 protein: CASSQDFGAEQFF
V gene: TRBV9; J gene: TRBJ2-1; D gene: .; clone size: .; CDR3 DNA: TGTGCCAGCAGCGTGTTTTCAAACTCCTACAATGAGCAGTTCTTC; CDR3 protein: CASSVFSNSYNEQFF
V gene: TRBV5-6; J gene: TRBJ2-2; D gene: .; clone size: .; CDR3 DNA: TGTGCCAGCAGCTTGAGACAGATTAACACCGGGGAGCTGTTTTTT; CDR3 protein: CASSLRQINTGELFF
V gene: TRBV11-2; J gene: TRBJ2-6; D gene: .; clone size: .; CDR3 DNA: TGTGCCAGCCACTCTGGGGCCAACGTCCTGACTTTC; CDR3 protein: CASHSGANVLTF
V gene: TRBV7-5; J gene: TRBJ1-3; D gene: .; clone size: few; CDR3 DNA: TGTGTCAGAAGCTTAGTCAACAGGGGCAAAATCCTCCTCTCTGGAAACACCATATATTTT; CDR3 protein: CVRSLVNRGKILLSGNTIYF
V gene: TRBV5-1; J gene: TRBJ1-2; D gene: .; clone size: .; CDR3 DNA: TGCGCCAGCAGCTTGGGTATGGCACGGGGGGCAGCTAACTATGGCTACACCTTC; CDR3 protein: CASSLGMARGAANYGYTF
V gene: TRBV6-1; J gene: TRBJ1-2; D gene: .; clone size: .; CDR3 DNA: TGTGCCAGCAGTGACGCAGGGTTGGTATATGGCTACACCTTC; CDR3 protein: CASSDAGLVYGYTF
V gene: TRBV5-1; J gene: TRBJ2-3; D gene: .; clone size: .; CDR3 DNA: TGCGCCAGCAGGCTAGCTCCCCAGGGGGGTACGCAGTATTTT; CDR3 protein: CASRLAPQGGTQYF
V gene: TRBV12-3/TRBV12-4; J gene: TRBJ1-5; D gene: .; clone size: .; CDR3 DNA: TGTGCCAGCAGTTTGTCAGGGGATCAGCCCCAGCATTTT; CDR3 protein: CASSLSGDQPQHF
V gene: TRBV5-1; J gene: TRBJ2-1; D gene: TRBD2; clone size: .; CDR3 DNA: TGCGCCAGCAGCTTGGGGACTAGCATTTACAATGAGCAGTTCTTC; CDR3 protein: CASSLGTSIYNEQFF
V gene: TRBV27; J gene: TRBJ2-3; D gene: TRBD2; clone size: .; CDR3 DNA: TGTGCCAGCAGCATACTAGCGGGCGGGGCAGATACGCAGTATTTT; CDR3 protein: CASSILAGGADTQYF
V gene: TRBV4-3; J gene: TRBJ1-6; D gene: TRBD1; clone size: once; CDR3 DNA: TGCGCCAGCAGCCATGGGACAGGCGGGGGTTCACCCCTCCACTTT; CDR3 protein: CASSHGTGGGSPLHF
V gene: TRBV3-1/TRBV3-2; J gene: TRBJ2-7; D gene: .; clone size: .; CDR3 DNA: TGTGCCAGCAGCCACACTAGCACCCAAAGGGTCTACGAGCAGTACTTC; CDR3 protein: CASSHTSTQRVYEQYF
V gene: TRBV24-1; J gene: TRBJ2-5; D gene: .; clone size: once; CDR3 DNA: TGTGCCACCAGTGATTCGGAGACCCAGTACTTC; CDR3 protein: CATSDSETQYF
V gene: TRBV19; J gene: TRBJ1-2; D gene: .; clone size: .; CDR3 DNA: TGTGCCAGTAGTATCCCGGGTTTCTATGGCTACACCTTC; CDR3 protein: CASSIPGFYGYTF
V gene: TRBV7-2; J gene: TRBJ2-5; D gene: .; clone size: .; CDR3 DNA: TGTGCCAGCAGCTTAGGTCAGTCTAGCGAAGGAGAGACCCAGTACTTC; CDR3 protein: CASSLGQSSEGETQYF
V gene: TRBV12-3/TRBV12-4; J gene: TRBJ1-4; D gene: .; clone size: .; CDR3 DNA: TGTGCCAGCAGTTTCGGGTTTGAAAAACTGTTTTTT; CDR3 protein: CASSFGFEKLFF
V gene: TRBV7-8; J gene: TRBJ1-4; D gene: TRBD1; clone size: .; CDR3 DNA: TGTGCCAGCAGCTTAGGGGACAGCCGGGAGGAAAAACTGTTTTTT; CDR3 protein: CASSLGDSREEKLFF
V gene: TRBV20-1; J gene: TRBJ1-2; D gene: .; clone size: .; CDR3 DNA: TGCAGTGCGGTGCAGGCATATGGCTACACCTTC; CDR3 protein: CSAVQAYGYTF
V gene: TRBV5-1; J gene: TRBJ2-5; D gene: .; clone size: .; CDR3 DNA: TGCGCCAGCAGTAGACAGCCACAAGAGACCCAGTACTTC; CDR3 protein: CASSRQPQETQYF
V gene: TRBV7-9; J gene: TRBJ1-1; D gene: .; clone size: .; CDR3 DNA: TGTGCCAGCAGCTTACCCCGCTACCGGGAGCCAAACGCTGAAGCTTTCTTT; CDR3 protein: CASSLPRYREPNAEAFF
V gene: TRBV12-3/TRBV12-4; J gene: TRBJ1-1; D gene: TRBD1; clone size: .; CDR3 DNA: TGTGCCAGCACCACAGGGGCCCCTGAAGCTTTCTTT; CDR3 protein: CASTTGAPEAFF
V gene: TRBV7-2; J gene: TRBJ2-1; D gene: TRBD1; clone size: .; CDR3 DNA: TGTGCCAGCAGCCCCACACAGGGGGCATACAATGAGCAGTTCTTC; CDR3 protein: CASSPTQGAYNEQFF
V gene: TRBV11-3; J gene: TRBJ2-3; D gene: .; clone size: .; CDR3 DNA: TGTGCCGGAGGAGCGGATAGCACAGATACGCAGTATTTT; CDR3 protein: CAGGADSTDTQYF